These T cell receptor beta chains were read from a single sample in a study of cytomegalovirus exposure and HLA in healthy donors. The repertoire was sequenced with immunoSEQ multiplex PCR; TCRdb's copy has only in-frame clones and lacks some. The sample records 150,000 to 200,000 clones, 60% to 80% being singletons. The sequenced sample was PBMCs. Receptor source: a man in his forties or fifties in good health and CMV-seropositive. CDR3s include the opening cysteine and the closing phenylalanine or tryptophan. A D gene is named only where the DNA matches it firmly. Clone size is stated in some rows and not others, as once, few, many or a class when expanded.

size	V	J	D	CDR3	DNA
NA	TRBV19	TRBJ1-1	NA	CASSGLLLNTEAFF	TGTGCCAGTAGTGGACTTCTATTGAACACTGAAGCTTTCTTT
NA	TRBV10-2	TRBJ2-7	TRBD1	CASRPQDRENEQYF	TGCGCCAGCAGACCTCAGGACAGGGAAAACGAGCAGTACTTC
NA	TRBV11-3	TRBJ2-2	NA	CASSFRGPGTGELFF	TGTGCCAGCAGCTTTAGAGGGCCGGGGACCGGGGAGCTGTTTTTT
NA	TRBV30	TRBJ2-6	NA	CASPGVGANGLTF	TGTGCCTCCCCGGGGGTTGGGGCCAACGGCCTGACTTTC
NA	TRBV29-1	TRBJ2-3	TRBD2	CSVVSSGRTDTQYF	TGCAGCGTTGTCTCTAGCGGGAGGACAGATACGCAGTATTTT
NA	TRBV7-9	TRBJ2-7	TRBD2	CASSPPGLAGGEQYF	TGTGCCAGCAGCCCCCCCGGACTAGCGGGAGGAGAGCAGTACTTC
few	TRBV25-1	TRBJ2-5	NA	CAREGQSQETQYF	TGTGCCAGGGAAGGACAGAGCCAAGAGACCCAGTACTTC
NA	TRBV7-8	TRBJ2-7	TRBD1	CASSYLGTGAYEQYF	TGTGCCAGCAGCTACCTAGGGACAGGGGCATACGAGCAGTACTTC
once	TRBV15	TRBJ2-3	TRBD2	CATSRALLAGGGTDTQYF	TGTGCCACCAGCAGAGCCTTACTAGCGGGAGGCGGAACAGATACGCAGTATTTT
NA	TRBV6-1	TRBJ2-7	NA	CANKPGQGYEQYF	TGTGCCAACAAACCGGGACAAGGATACGAGCAGTACTTC
few	TRBV5-1	TRBJ1-1	NA	CASRREPNTEAFF	TGCGCCAGCAGGCGGGAACCGAACACTGAAGCTTTCTTT
once	TRBV28	TRBJ2-3	TRBD2	CASSSISSGATDTQYF	TGTGCCAGCAGCAGTATTTCTAGCGGGGCCACAGATACGCAGTATTTT
NA	TRBV11-2	TRBJ1-4	TRBD1	CASSPARGRREKLFF	TGTGCCAGCAGCCCTGCCAGGGGGCGCAGGGAAAAACTGTTTTTT
NA	TRBV11-3	TRBJ2-1	TRBD1	CASSHGFWDRAPNEQFF	TGTGCCAGCAGCCACGGCTTTTGGGACAGGGCGCCCAATGAGCAGTTCTTC
NA	TRBV19	TRBJ2-7	NA	CASSPQGGKDEQYF	TGTGCCAGTAGTCCCCAGGGGGGAAAGGACGAGCAGTACTTC
NA	TRBV6-6	TRBJ1-1	NA	CASSPGPNRDSEAFF	TGTGCCAGCAGTCCAGGGCCAAACAGGGATTCTGAAGCTTTCTTT
NA	TRBV9	TRBJ2-7	NA	CASSSSQGGVVGSEQYF	TGTGCCAGCAGCTCATCACAGGGGGGGGTTGTGGGTTCCGAGCAGTACTTC
NA	TRBV5-6	TRBJ2-1	TRBD2	CASSLRLAGDTEQFF	TGTGCCAGCAGCTTGAGGCTAGCGGGAGATACTGAGCAGTTCTTC
once	TRBV5-4	TRBJ2-7	TRBD2	CASSSAGGPGEQYF	TGTGCCAGCTCGTCGGCGGGAGGGCCGGGCGAGCAGTACTTC
NA	TRBV5-1	TRBJ2-2	NA	CASSLSTTNTGELFF	TGCGCCAGCAGCTTAAGTACAACGAACACCGGGGAGCTGTTTTTT
NA	TRBV5-4	TRBJ2-7	TRBD2	CASSSRGTSYEQYF	TGTGCCAGCAGCTCACGAGGGACTAGCTACGAGCAGTACTTC
NA	TRBV2	TRBJ2-5	TRBD2	CASTVRLAGGQTQYF	TGTGCCAGCACCGTACGACTAGCGGGGGGGCAGACCCAGTACTTC
NA	TRBV5-1	TRBJ2-2	TRBD2	CASRAGLAGTGELFF	TGCGCCAGCAGGGCAGGACTAGCGGGGACCGGGGAGCTGTTTTTT
NA	TRBV7-6	TRBJ2-7	NA	CASSLDSLEQYF	TGTGCCAGCAGCTTAGACAGTCTAGAGCAGTACTTC
NA	TRBV9	TRBJ2-3	TRBD1	CASSQGQGRTDTQYF	TGTGCCAGCAGCCAAGGACAGGGTCGGACAGATACGCAGTATTTT
NA	TRBV19	TRBJ1-2	NA	CASSREGYGYTF	TGTGCCAGTAGTCGGGAAGGTTATGGCTACACCTTC
NA	TRBV19	TRBJ2-1	TRBD2	CASSPGLAGGNYNEQFF	TGTGCCAGTAGCCCCGGACTAGCGGGAGGGAACTACAATGAGCAGTTCTTC
NA	TRBV9	TRBJ2-2	NA	CASSVSNGELFF	TGTGCCAGCAGCGTATCCAACGGGGAGCTGTTTTTT
few	TRBV10-3	TRBJ2-7	TRBD2	CAISLGVAGGDEQYF	TGTGCCATCAGCCTGGGGGTAGCGGGAGGCGACGAGCAGTACTTC
NA	TRBV19	TRBJ1-2	TRBD1	CASRLSQGEGGYTF	TGTGCCAGTAGACTATCTCAGGGGGAAGGTGGCTACACCTTC
NA	TRBV7-8	TRBJ1-5	TRBD1	CASSLVGQGEYSNQPQHF	TGTGCCAGCAGCTTAGTGGGACAGGGGGAGTATAGCAATCAGCCCCAGCATTTT
NA	TRBV5-1	TRBJ2-3	NA	CASSLIPQDTQYF	TGCGCCAGCAGCTTGATCCCACAAGATACGCAGTATTTT
NA	TRBV5-1	TRBJ2-3	NA	CASSSVQSTDTQYF	TGCGCCAGCAGCAGTGTCCAGAGCACAGATACGCAGTATTTT
NA	TRBV18	TRBJ2-1	NA	CASSPPGVSYNEQFF	TGTGCCAGCTCACCACCAGGAGTCTCCTACAATGAGCAGTTCTTC
NA	TRBV11-3	TRBJ1-2	NA	CASSFREGYGYTF	TGTGCCAGCAGCTTCAGGGAAGGCTATGGCTACACCTTC
NA	TRBV4-1	TRBJ2-7	TRBD1	CASSRGQGGTYEQYF	TGCGCCAGCAGCCGCGGACAGGGGGGAACCTACGAGCAGTACTTC
NA	TRBV5-6	TRBJ2-1	NA	CASSSVGRAFGDNEQFF	TGTGCCAGCAGCTCCGTCGGGCGGGCCTTCGGGGACAATGAGCAGTTCTTC
NA	TRBV7-9	TRBJ2-1	NA	CASSLANRAYEQFF	TGTGCCAGCAGCTTAGCTAACAGGGCGTATGAGCAGTTCTTC
NA	TRBV7-3	TRBJ2-2	NA	CASSPRPAGTGELFF	TGTGCCAGCAGCCCCCGTCCAGCGGGCACCGGGGAGCTGTTTTTT
NA	TRBV4-1	TRBJ1-2	TRBD1	CASSQDTGRGQGYTF	TGCGCCAGCAGCCAAGATACGGGCAGGGGGCAAGGCTACACCTTC
NA	TRBV5-6	TRBJ2-7	NA	CASSFQQGVSEQYF	TGTGCCAGCAGCTTCCAACAGGGAGTGAGCGAGCAGTACTTC
NA	TRBV28	TRBJ1-5	NA	CASSAVGEGNQPQHF	TGTGCCAGCAGTGCAGTGGGGGAGGGCAATCAGCCCCAGCATTTT
NA	TRBV5-1	TRBJ2-1	TRBD2	CASKLAGAEYNEQFF	TGCGCCAGCAAACTAGCGGGCGCCGAATACAATGAGCAGTTCTTC
few	TRBV4-1	TRBJ1-2	NA	CASSQDRGPNYGYTF	TGCGCCAGCAGCCAAGATAGGGGCCCTAACTATGGCTACACCTTC
NA	TRBV2	TRBJ1-1	NA	CASAQGNTEAFF	TGTGCCAGCGCGCAGGGAAACACTGAAGCTTTCTTT
NA	TRBV30	TRBJ1-4	NA	CAWSLGGGEKLFF	TGTGCCTGGAGTTTAGGGGGTGGTGAAAAACTGTTTTTT
few	TRBV7-3	TRBJ2-5	TRBD2	CASSRTAGAGETQYF	TGTGCCAGCAGTCGGACAGCGGGAGCAGGAGAGACCCAGTACTTC